This T cell receptor (beta chain) was captured in a study of beta chain features in type 1 diabetes. Germline loops: CDR1 SEHNR, CDR2 FQNEAQ (reference sequence). The CDR3 totals 15 residues. The junction had 5 bases not matched to a gene; V was cut back by 5 bases and J by 1 base. This clone was observed a handful of times. What it recognizes is unknown. Since all of the isolated RNA was reverse transcribed, expressed TCRB transcripts were what got sequenced. TCRdb's table, derived via immunoSEQ multiplex PCR, lists solely in-frame clones and lacks some. This sample carries more than 150,000 clones, less than 9.5% of them seen once, and the ten largest clones take roughly 2.5%. General study results and limits: Researchers report that Type 1 diabetes patients had moderately but significantly shorter TCRB CDR3s across all four CD4+ subsets.

CD4+ naive, central memory, regulatory and stem cell-like memory cells were sorted via CD45RO/CCR7/CD25/CD127/CD95/CD27. Sample: central memory CD4+ T cells from blood. The clonotype originates from a woman aged 18-35 years in good health. The V and J genes are TRBV7-9 and TRBJ1-1, with TRBD1 matching over 9 bases. The CDR3 reads CASSVQGAGNTEAFF. CDR3 nucleotides: TGTGCCAGCAGCGTACAGGGGGCGGGGAACACTGAAGCTTTCTTT.